This TCR beta chain was identified in a study of blood T cell repertoires in COVID-19. For the study at large: The United States, Italy and Spain provided the acute and convalescent COVID-19 samples. From T cells, B-cell-depleted T cells, or PBMCs came the material, which was cDNA or gDNA.

Seattle cases were enrolled at active infection and followed longitudinally. Germline V lookup: CDR1 LGHDT, CDR2 YNNKEL (reference sequence). The CDR3 has 17 amino acids. Trimming cost V 2 bases and J 0 bases; bases outside gene matches: 6. Source study methods: Amplifying reference gene primers gave estimates of nucleated cell counts. Assay used: immunoSEQ multiplex PCR; TCRdb lists only in-frame clones, some missing. From that table come the V and J calls and clone size; the DNA was used to work out D and trimming. The profile shows 95,000 to 120,000 clones, more than 80% of them singletons. The sequence derives from a woman between 55 and 75 years old with COVID-19, enrolled during active disease. The sample comprised peripheral blood. The chain is built from TRBV3-1 (or the pseudogene TRBV3-2) and TRBJ1-3; 8 nucleotides align to TRBD1. CDR3 loop: CASSQFGTGFSGNTIYF. CDR3 in DNA: TGTGCCAGCAGCCAATTCGGGACAGGCTTCTCTGGAAACACCATATATTTT.